Below, 21 T cell receptor beta chains from the same sample are listed, as sequenced in a study of cytomegalovirus exposure and HLA in healthy donors (dated 2017 in TCRdb). The library was built by means of the immunoSEQ multiplex PCR assay. A mixture of 60 forward primers for TCR Vbeta segments and 13 reverse primers for TCR Jbeta segments was used in the multiplex PCR. TCRdb re-hosts the immuneACCESS table, in-frame sequences only. Its copies lack some clones; in the studies checked, an unresolved V gene accounts for under half of them, and the cause for the rest is not known. The sample table holds roughly 51,000 clones. The ten most abundant clones make up around 10% of the sample. The source material was PBMCs. Receptors were obtained from a woman aged 45-60 years in good health and CMV-seropositive.

The chain links TRBV6-5 to TRBJ1-6; D is possibly TRBD1 (5 bases). Trimming cost V 4 bases and J 5 bases, with 15 bases left between them. Germline V gives CDR1 MNHEY, CDR2 SVGAGI. The CDR3 covers 16 residues. CDR3 sequence (DNA): TGTGCCAGCAGTTTCGACGTGTTCAGGGATAATTCACCCCTCCACTTT. This sequence encodes CASSFDVFRDNSPLHF.

This sequence joins TRBV4-2 and TRBJ2-1, with unresolved D. The CDR3 is 12 amino acids. V was shortened by 2 bases and J by 10 bases, with 9 bases between the two germline ends. Germline V gives CDR1 LGHNA, CDR2 YNFKEQ. The CDR3 spells CASSQRESEQFF. The CDR3 DNA is TGTGCCAGCAGCCAAAGAGAGTCGGAGCAGTTCTTC.

The V gene is TRBV30, the J gene TRBJ1-1, with D hard to call. The CDR3 spans 13 residues. Trimming pared 1 base from V and 3 bases from J, leaving 9 bases between. The V gene's germline CDR1 is GTSNPN and CDR2 SVGIG (reference sequence). The CDR3 loop is CAWSGGPYTEAFF. The DNA of the CDR3 is TGTGCCTGGAGTGGAGGTCCCTACACTGAAGCTTTCTTT.

CDR3 nucleotides: TGTGCCAGCAGCCCCCGGGGGAGCACAGATACGCAGTATTTT. It specifies CASSPRGSTDTQYF. The rearrangement joins TRBV7-7 to TRBJ2-3; D is perhaps TRBD2 (6 bases). CDR1 SSHAT and CDR2 FNYEAQ come from the germline V gene (reference sequence). The V and J ends lost 5 bases and 0 bases respectively, with 9 bases between them. The CDR3 is 14 amino acids.

The chain carries TRBV19 and TRBJ1-3, with D hard to call. Trimming removed 4 bases at V and 0 bases at J, with 7 bases between. The CDR3 has 14 amino acids. In germline, CDR1 is LNHDA, CDR2 SQIVND (reference sequence). In nucleotides, the CDR3 is TGTGCCAGTAGTAGACGGGGCTCTGGAAACACCATATATTTT. It translates to CASSRRGSGNTIYF. The complete variable domain, with remaining parts taken from reference TRBV19 and TRBJ1-3, reads DGGITQSPKYLFRKEGQNVTLSCEQNLNHDAMYWYRQDPGQGLRLIYYSQIVNDFQKGDIAEGYSVSREKKESFPLTVTSAQKNPTAFYLCASSRRGSGNTIYFGEGSWLTVV.

J is TRBJ2-2 and V is TRBV5-6; D gene ambiguous. Germline V gene lookup returns CDR1 SGHDT and CDR2 YYEEEE. The CDR3 runs to 15 residues. Deletions cut 1 base from V and 5 bases from J, with 12 bases between. The CDR3 loop reads CASSLTGLYTGELFF. The CDR3 region has the DNA TGTGCCAGCAGCTTGACCGGGTTGTATACCGGGGAGCTGTTTTTT.

By frequency, this clone registers medium-sized. The gene calls are TRBV30 and TRBJ2-7; D possibly corresponds to TRBD1 (5 bases). CDR1 and CDR2 from the germline V gene are GTSNPN and SVGIG (reference sequence). The CDR3 has 13 amino acids. V was trimmed by 3 bases and J by 5 bases, leaving 14 bases between them. CDR3 loop: CAWSSAGKNEQYF. CDR3 DNA: TGTGCCTGGAGCTCAGCAGGGAAGAACGAGCAGTACTTC.

The rearrangement joins TRBV5-4 to TRBJ1-1; TRBD1 is a possible D gene (5 bases). The germline gives CDR1 SGHNT, CDR2 YYREEE (reference sequence). The CDR3 runs 14 residues. The ends were cut back, 5 bases at V and 0 bases at J, with 11 bases in the middle. The CDR3, as DNA: TGTGCCAGCAGGGACACTCTCGTGAACACTGAAGCTTTCTTT. It translates to CASRDTLVNTEAFF.

The chain uses TRBV5-1 and TRBJ1-1; the D gene is possibly TRBD1 (5 bases). In germline, CDR1 is SGHRS, CDR2 YFSETQ. The CDR3 runs 14 residues. Trimming took 4 bases from V and 1 from J, leaving 11 bases between them. In nucleotides, the CDR3 is TGCGCCAGCAGCGGGGCCCCTGGGAACACTGAAGCTTTCTTT. Translation gives CASSGAPGNTEAFF. The variable domain in full, completed from reference TRBV5-1 and TRBJ1-1, reads KAGVTQTPRYLIKTRGQQVTLSCSPISGHRSVSWYQQTPGQGLQFLFEYFSETQRNKGNFPGRFSGRQFSNSRSEMNVSTLELGDSALYLCASSGAPGNTEAFFGQGTRLTVV.

The V gene is TRBV2, the J gene TRBJ2-1; D possibly corresponds to TRBD2 (6 bases). The V and J ends lost 8 bases and 0 bases respectively, with 14 bases between them. The CDR3 has 15 residues. Germline V gene lookup returns CDR1 SNHLY and CDR2 FYNNEI. The CDR3 DNA follows: TGTGCCAGCCGTCCGGGACTTACCTCCTACAATGAGCAGTTCTTC. It encodes CASRPGLTSYNEQFF.

CDR3 protein: CASSSWDRGNTEAFF. CDR3 nucleotide sequence: TGTGCCAGCAGTTCCTGGGACAGGGGGAACACTGAAGCTTTCTTT. The chain joins TRBV6-5 to TRBJ1-1, with TRBD1 matching over 10 bases. Germline V CDR1 and CDR2: MNHEY, SVGAGI. J gave up 1 base and V 4 bases, and 3 bases lay outside the gene matches. The CDR3 covers 15 residues.

V and J are TRBV2 and TRBJ1-1; D perhaps matches TRBD1 (6 bases). From germline, CDR1 is SNHLY and CDR2 FYNNEI. CDR3 size: 13 residues. Trimming stripped 9 bases from V and 0 bases from J, with 11 bases between. In nucleotides, the CDR3 is TGTGCCAGAAGGCAGGGGATGAACACTGAAGCTTTCTTT. This gives the protein CARRQGMNTEAFF.

This chain links TRBV28 with TRBJ2-7; 7 positions match TRBD2. Germline CDR1 and CDR2: MDHEN and SYDVKM. V shed 7 bases and J 6 bases; nucleotides not matched to a gene: 3. This CDR3 has 11 residues. The CDR3 loop reads CASTVAGEQYF. The CDR3 DNA follows: TGTGCCAGCACTGTAGCGGGCGAGCAGTACTTC.

This chain joins TRBV15 and TRBJ2-7, with D perhaps TRBD1 (5 bases). Trimming took off 5 bases at V and 8 bases at J, with 19 bases between the two ends. Germline assignment: CDR1 LNHNV and CDR2 YYDKDF (reference sequence). This CDR3 region has 14 residues. The CDR3 nucleotides read TGTGCCACCAGCCCCTATGGGGCCTCTTCCCAGCAGTACTTC. This gives the protein CATSPYGASSQQYF.

The V and J genes are TRBV5-4 and TRBJ2-3; TRBD2 might be the D (7 bases). The CDR3 loop spans 16 amino acids. Germline V CDR1 and CDR2: SGHNT, YYREEE (reference sequence). V lost 0 bases, J lost 0 bases, and 11 bases lay in between. The CDR3 loop is CASSLARGASTDTQYF. DNA for the CDR3: TGTGCCAGCAGCTTGGCCCGGGGGGCAAGCACAGATACGCAGTATTTT.

The CDR3 region is CASSQDNYEQYF. The CDR3 DNA is TGTGCCAGCAGCCAAGATAACTACGAGCAGTACTTC. V and J are TRBV14 and TRBJ2-7, with no clear D. The V gene lost 0 bases and the J gene lost 3 bases, with 3 bases spanning the gap. The CDR3 loop spans 12 amino acids. Germline V gives CDR1 SGHDN, CDR2 FVKESK.

This chain connects TRBV28 to TRBJ2-1; 9 nucleotides match TRBD1. The length of the CDR3 is 17 residues. Per the germline V gene, CDR1 is MDHEN and CDR2 is SYDVKM. With 5 bases clipped from V and 4 bases from J, the junction kept 12 bases outside the gene matches. DNA of the CDR3: TGTGCCAGCAGTCGTCGTAGAGGGACAGGGTTGTACAATGAGCAGTTCTTC. Translated: CASSRRRGTGLYNEQFF.

The V and J genes are TRBV28 and TRBJ2-7; no firm D call. Trimming cost V 0 bases and J 7 bases, with 13 bases left between them. The CDR3 has 14 amino acids. CDR1 is MDHEN, CDR2 SYDVKM, per germline. The CDR3 region is CASSLWQQEVEQYF. The CDR3 coding sequence is TGTGCCAGCAGTTTATGGCAGCAGGAAGTGGAGCAGTACTTC.

This rearrangement joins TRBV7-2 to TRBJ1-1, with 7 positions matching TRBD1. Germline CDR1 SGHTA, CDR2 FQGNSA. There are 16 residues in the CDR3. Trimming took 5 bases from V and 1 from J; bases not matched to a gene: 10. This chain's CDR3 is CASSQRNRGANTEAFF. DNA for the CDR3: TGTGCCAGCAGCCAGAGAAACAGGGGTGCGAACACTGAAGCTTTCTTT.

The chain has TRBV6-5 and TRBJ1-3, with TRBD1 matching 7 bases. The CDR3 consists of 14 residues. Unmatched junction bases numbered 5, after V lost 5 bases and J lost 4 bases. Germline V gene sequence: CDR1 MNHEY, CDR2 SVGAGI. The DNA for the CDR3 is TGTGCCAGCAGTCCAGGGGGTTGGGGAAACACCATATATTTT. It yields the protein CASSPGGWGNTIYF.

The genes are TRBV6-1 and TRBJ1-1; D is perhaps TRBD1 (6 bases). The ends were cut back, 7 bases at V and 6 bases at J, with 18 bases in the middle. In germline, CDR1 is MNHNS, CDR2 SASEGT. CDR3 length: 14 amino acids. CDR3 loop: CASKQDRAASEAFF. CDR3 sequence (DNA): TGTGCCAGCAAACAGGACAGAGCCGCCTCTGAAGCTTTCTTT.